This T cell receptor (beta chain) appears in the sequencing data of a study of cytomegalovirus exposure and HLA in healthy donors. Overall study findings and caveats: Reportedly, HLA-A and HLA-B alleles of most subjects were accurately predicted from TCR beta. Reportedly, diagnosis of cytomegalovirus status by the classifier showed high specificity and sensitivity. There were some public TCRs occurring in many donors, but most TCR sequences were rare.

This CDR3 is 17 amino acids long. Germline lookup yields CDR1 SGHRS and CDR2 YFSETQ. Trimming took 3 bases from V and 0 from J; bases not matched to a gene: 3. Comments on this clone: Its antigen is currently unknown.

The PCR ran on 60 Vbeta and 13 Jbeta primers. Methods used by the authors: There were around 80 million unique TCR beta chains by a later count, and some 10 million of them were shared. Some clones are missing from TCRdb's copy, which holds only in-frame ones; the method was immunoSEQ multiplex PCR. D and trimming were read from the DNA, whereas the V and J calls and clone size are those reported in that table. The sample spans about 41,000 clones; the ten largest clones claim roughly 6.2%. The TCR originated in a man aged 25-45 years in good health and CMV-seronegative. The material sequenced was PBMCs. V gene TRBV5-1 combines with J gene TRBJ2-2, with 12 bases matching TRBD2. This CDR3 reads CASSSRLAGANTGELFF. The CDR3 nucleotides are TGCGCCAGCAGCTCAAGACTAGCGGGAGCGAACACCGGGGAGCTGTTTTTT.